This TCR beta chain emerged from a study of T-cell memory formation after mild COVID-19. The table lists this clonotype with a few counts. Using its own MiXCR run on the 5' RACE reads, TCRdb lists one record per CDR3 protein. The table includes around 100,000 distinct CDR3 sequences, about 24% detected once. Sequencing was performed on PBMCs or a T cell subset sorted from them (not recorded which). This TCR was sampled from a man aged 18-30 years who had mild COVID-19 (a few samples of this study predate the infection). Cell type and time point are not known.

CDR3 sequence: CSVPKGQGNFF. CDR3 sequence (DNA): TGCAGCGTCCCGAAAGGACAGGGAAATTTCTTT. The chain employs TRBV29-1 and TRBJ1-1, with TRBD1 matching 8 bases. The CDR3 contains 11 residues. Germline V gene lookup returns CDR1 SQVTM and CDR2 ANQGSEA. Losses at the gene ends were 6 bases for V and 13 bases for J; bases not matched to a gene: 10.